Each of the 21 T cell receptor beta chains below was sequenced from the same sample in a study of T cells in Graves' hyperthyroidism and ophthalmopathy. Template material for amplifying TCR beta CDR3 regions consisted of RNA transcripts. The HTBI primer set served for first-round RT-PCR of the TCR CDR3. TCRdb reprocessed the multiplex PCR reads with MiXCR, giving one entry per CDR3 protein. The data hold about 570,000 distinct CDR3 sequences, with about 45% observed a single time. The source material was peripheral blood or thyroid tissue (not recorded which). These receptors all come from an adult woman with Graves' disease, either hyperthyroidism or ophthalmopathy (not recorded which).

This clonotype was recorded a few times. This sequence may be a read error, since a much larger clone differs from it by one base. CDR3 sequence reads: CSARTNRVPAGGPGETQYF. CDR3 coding DNA: TGCAGTGCTAGAACCAACAGGGTACCAGCGGGAGGGCCGGGAGAGACCCAGTACTTC. V gene TRBV20-1 combines with J gene TRBJ2-5; 10 bases map to TRBD2. Germline V gives CDR1 DFQATT, CDR2 SNEGSKA (reference sequence). This CDR3 region has 19 residues. The J segment lost 4 bases and the V segment lost 2 bases, leaving 19 bases of the junction unmatched.

This clonotype occurred many times. With a much larger clone just one base away, this may be a read error. This is likely a read error, given that the CDR3 carries no conserved phenylalanine or tryptophan at its end. The V gene is TRBV10-3, the J gene TRBJ1-1; D is perhaps TRBD1 (5 bases). The CDR3 has 12 residues. Germline loops: CDR1 ENHRY, CDR2 SYGVKD. V shed 7 bases and J shed 7 bases, with 13 bases lying between them. The CDR3 region is CAIKEPGGEAFL. Written as DNA, the CDR3 is TGTGCCATCAAAGAACCCGGGGGTGAAGCTTTCCTT.

This chain links TRBV20-1 with TRBJ1-2, with 7 nucleotides matching TRBD1. V shed 2 bases and J 7 bases; nucleotides not matched to a gene: 7. This CDR3 contains 13 residues. The germline V gene has CDR1 DFQATT and CDR2 SNEGSKA (reference sequence). The CDR3 sequence: CSARSDRVSGYTF. The CDR3 nucleotides read TGCAGTGCTAGAAGTGACAGGGTTAGTGGCTACACCTTC.

This clonotype was detected ten times or more. V is TRBV4-1 and J is TRBJ2-7; D unresolved. V dropped 0 bases and J dropped 3 bases, with 12 bases sitting between them. Germline CDR1 reads MGHRA; CDR2 reads YSYEKL. The CDR3 has 15 residues. CDR3 protein: CASSQDRSEVYEQYF. The CDR3 DNA reads as TGCGCCAGCAGCCAAGATCGCAGCGAAGTCTACGAGCAGTACTTC.

The CDR3 DNA follows: TGTGCCAGCAGTCTTCAGGACTACGAGCAGTACTTC. Protein sequence: CASSLQDYEQYF. The chain couples TRBV2 to TRBJ2-7; no clear D gene. Trimming shortened V by 5 bases and J by 3 bases, and 8 bases separated the two germline ends. The CDR3 has 12 residues. In germline, CDR1 is SNHLY, CDR2 FYNNEI.

As for this clonotype: Lacking the conserved final phenylalanine or tryptophan, this CDR3 likely reflects a read error. The chain recombines TRBV28 with TRBJ1-5, with 8 bases fitting TRBD1. The CDR3 is 14 residues long. Per germline, CDR1 MDHEN and CDR2 SYDVKM. V lost 6 bases, J lost 8 bases, and 9 bases stayed unmatched. The CDR3 here is CASRRGQVLEPQHS. The CDR3, as DNA: TGTGCCAGCAGAAGGGGACAGGTTTTAGAGCCCCAGCATTCT.

This clonotype was picked up many times. The J gene is TRBJ2-6, the V gene TRBV7-9, with unresolved D. This CDR3 region has 12 residues. CDR1 is SEHNR, CDR2 FQNEAQ, per germline (reference sequence). Trimming cost V 8 bases and J 4 bases, with 6 bases left between them. The CDR3 reads CASRPGANVLTF. CDR3 DNA: TGTGCCAGCCGACCCGGGGCCAACGTCCTGACTTTC.

This chain links TRBV7-2 with TRBJ1-2; D is unclear. CDR3 length: 14 amino acids. Germline V lookup: CDR1 SGHTA, CDR2 FQGNSA. Trimming removed 2 bases from V and 3 bases from J, with 10 bases in between. The CDR3 sequence: CASSLTLNDYGYTF. DNA for the CDR3: TGTGCCAGCAGCTTAACCCTTAACGACTATGGCTACACCTTC.

The CDR3 spells CASSWRGLGETQYF. CDR3 sequence (DNA): TGTGCCAGCAGCTGGAGGGGGCTCGGGGAGACCCAGTACTTC. The rearrangement uses TRBV7-2 and TRBJ2-5; TRBD1 is a possible D gene (7 bases). The CDR3 spans 14 residues. Germline V CDR1 and CDR2: SGHTA, FQGNSA. V lost 4 bases and J 5 bases, leaving 14 bases between the germline ends.

This clonotype has ten or more counts. V usage is TRBV7-2 and J usage is TRBJ2-5; D is unclear. Germline V gene sequence: CDR1 SGHTA, CDR2 FQGNSA. V was clipped by 1 base and J by 2 bases, with 8 bases between them. The length of the CDR3 is 14 residues. CDR3 protein: CASSLDWGQETQYF. For the CDR3, the DNA is TGTGCCAGCAGCTTAGACTGGGGACAAGAGACCCAGTACTTC.

This clonotype was counted at least ten times. The chain has TRBV6-5 and TRBJ1-2; 7 bases match TRBD1. V shed 2 bases and J 3 bases; nucleotides not matched to a gene: 12. The germline V gene has CDR1 MNHEY and CDR2 SVGAGI. The CDR3 is 17 residues long. The CDR3 bases are TGTGCCAGCAGTTACGGGGCCATTAACAGGGGATACTATGGCTACACCTTC. Residues: CASSYGAINRGYYGYTF.

This rearrangement joins TRBV20-1 to TRBJ1-5; D not certain. Germline CDR1 reads DFQATT; CDR2 reads SNEGSKA (reference sequence). CDR3 length: 12 amino acids. Trimming cost V 5 bases and J 14 bases, with 19 bases left between them. CDR3 amino acids: CSAGLAGGPEHF. DNA for the CDR3: TGCAGTGCTGGACTAGCGGGAGGCCCCGAGCATTTT.

In its sample, this clonotype was seen many times. This chain joins TRBV7-2 and TRBJ1-5, with TRBD1 identical over 9 bases. Germline V CDR1 and CDR2: SGHTA, FQGNSA. The CDR3 spans 18 residues. Trimming cost V 2 bases and J 2 bases; bases outside gene matches: 10. This chain's CDR3 is CASSLYRGRFDGNQPQHF. Here the CDR3 DNA reads TGTGCCAGCAGCTTATACAGGGGGCGGTTTGATGGCAATCAGCCCCAGCATTTT.

The chain recombines TRBV7-9 with TRBJ1-1, with 8 bases lining up with TRBD1. V lost 5 bases, J lost 7 bases, and 3 bases stayed unmatched. The length of the CDR3 is 12 residues. Germline CDR1 reads SEHNR; CDR2 reads FQNEAQ (reference sequence). The CDR3 DNA follows: TGTGCCAGCAGCACAGGGGGTGTTGAAGCTTTCTTT. The encoded protein is CASSTGGVEAFF.

The chain carries TRBV2 and TRBJ1-5, with D perhaps TRBD1 (5 bases). The V end lost 3 bases, the J end lost 4 bases, and 13 bases lay between the germline ends. The germline V gene has CDR1 SNHLY and CDR2 FYNNEI. This CDR3 has 15 amino acids. CDR3 DNA sequence: TGTGCCAGCAGTGAGAAGGGACTGGGTAATCAGCCCCAGCATTTT. Protein product: CASSEKGLGNQPQHF.

This clonotype occurred many times. The chain employs TRBV9 and TRBJ1-2, with 10 bases aligning to TRBD1. J lost 4 bases, V lost 5 bases, and 5 bases had no gene match. CDR3 length: 14 amino acids. The germline CDR1 and CDR2 sequences are SGDLS and YYNGEE. CDR3 residues: CASRATGGLYGYTF. In nucleotides, the CDR3 is TGTGCCAGCAGAGCGACAGGGGGCCTCTATGGCTACACCTTC.

About this clonotype: One end of the junction does not line up with germline, which may come from a read error. The V and J genes are TRBV12-3 or TRBV12-4 and TRBJ1-5, with D unclear. The CDR3 is made up of 15 amino acids. The CDR3 sequence is CTSREAAGDNQPQHF. In DNA, the CDR3 is TGTACCAGCAGAGAGGCGGCGGGAGACAATCAGCCCCAGCATTTT.

This chain uses TRBV14 with TRBJ2-5; no definite D call. Germline V gene data show CDR1 as SGHDN and CDR2 as FVKESK. This CDR3 has 14 residues. V lost 0 bases, J lost 3 bases, and 8 bases lay in between. The DNA for the CDR3 is TGTGCCAGCAGCCAAGAAGTGTGGAAAGAGACCCAGTACTTC. Protein: CASSQEVWKETQYF.

The chain carries TRBV2 and TRBJ1-1; no clear D. V dropped 5 bases and J dropped 1 base, with 14 bases sitting between them. This CDR3 has 15 amino acids. Germline CDR1 reads SNHLY; CDR2 reads FYNNEI. CDR3 region: CASSYSGWPNTEAFF. The DNA for the CDR3 is TGTGCCAGCAGTTACTCAGGATGGCCGAACACTGAAGCTTTCTTT.

The table lists this clonotype with many counts. The V call is TRBV7-9, the J call TRBJ2-2; D is unresolved. The CDR3 covers 15 residues. V shed 6 bases and J shed 5 bases, with 16 bases lying between them. Per germline, CDR1 SEHNR and CDR2 FQNEAQ (reference sequence). The CDR3: CASRPKTIETGELFF. CDR3 nucleotides: TGTGCCAGCAGACCTAAAACTATCGAGACCGGGGAGCTGTTTTTT.

This clonotype was found many times. The chain has TRBV7-2 and TRBJ2-5; 10 bases agree with TRBD2. CDR3 length equals 15 residues. Looked up from germline, CDR1 is SGHTA and CDR2 is FQGNSA. The V gene end was trimmed by 0 bases and the J gene end by 2 bases; junction bases not matched to a gene: 0. The CDR3 DNA reads as TGTGCCAGCAGCTTAGCACTAGCGGGACAAGAGACCCAGTACTTC. It specifies CASSLALAGQETQYF.